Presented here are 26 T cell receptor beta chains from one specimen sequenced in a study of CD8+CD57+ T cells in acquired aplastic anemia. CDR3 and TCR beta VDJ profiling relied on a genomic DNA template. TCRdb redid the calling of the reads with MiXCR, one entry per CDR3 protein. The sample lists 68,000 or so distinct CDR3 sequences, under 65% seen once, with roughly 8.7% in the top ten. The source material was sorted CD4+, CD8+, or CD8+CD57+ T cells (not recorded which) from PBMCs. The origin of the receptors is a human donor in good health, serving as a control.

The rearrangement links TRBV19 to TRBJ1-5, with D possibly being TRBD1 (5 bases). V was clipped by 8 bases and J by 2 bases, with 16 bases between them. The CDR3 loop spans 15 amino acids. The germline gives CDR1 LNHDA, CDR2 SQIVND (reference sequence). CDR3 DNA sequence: TGTGCCAGTGATAGGAGGGACTACGGCAATCAGCCCCAGCATTTT. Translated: CASDRRDYGNQPQHF.

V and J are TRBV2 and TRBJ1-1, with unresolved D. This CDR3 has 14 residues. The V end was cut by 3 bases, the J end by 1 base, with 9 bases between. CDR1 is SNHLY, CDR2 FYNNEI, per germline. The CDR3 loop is CASSDSRQNTEAFF. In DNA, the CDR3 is TGTGCCAGCAGTGACTCCAGGCAGAACACTGAAGCTTTCTTT.

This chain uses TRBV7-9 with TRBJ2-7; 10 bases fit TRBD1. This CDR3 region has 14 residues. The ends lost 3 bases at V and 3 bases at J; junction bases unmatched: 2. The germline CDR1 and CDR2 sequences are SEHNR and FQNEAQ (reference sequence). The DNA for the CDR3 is TGTGCCAGCAGCTTGACAGGGGGCTACTACGAGCAGTACTTC. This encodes CASSLTGGYYEQYF.

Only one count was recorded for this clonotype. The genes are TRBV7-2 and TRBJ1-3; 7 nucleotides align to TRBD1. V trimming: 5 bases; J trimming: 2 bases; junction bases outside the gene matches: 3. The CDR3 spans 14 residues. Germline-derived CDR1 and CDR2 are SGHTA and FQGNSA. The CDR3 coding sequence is TGTGCCAGCAGCCCAGGGGGTCCTGGAAACACCATATATTTT. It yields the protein CASSPGGPGNTIYF.

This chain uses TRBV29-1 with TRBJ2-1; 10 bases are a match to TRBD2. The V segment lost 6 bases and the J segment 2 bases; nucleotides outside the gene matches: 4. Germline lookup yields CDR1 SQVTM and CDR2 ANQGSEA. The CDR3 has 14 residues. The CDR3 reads CSVDLAGAYNEQFF. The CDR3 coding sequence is TGCAGCGTAGACCTAGCGGGGGCCTACAATGAGCAGTTCTTC.

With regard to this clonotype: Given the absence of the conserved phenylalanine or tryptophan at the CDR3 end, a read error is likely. The CDR3 coding sequence is TGTGCCACCTCCAAAGAGGACCTCCTAAAAGCTTTCTCT. It yields the protein CATSKEDLLKAFS. The chain links TRBV24-1 to TRBJ1-1; D gene uncertain. Germline-derived CDR1 and CDR2 are KGHDR and SFDVKD. This CDR3 is 13 amino acids long. V shed 9 bases and J shed 9 bases, with 19 bases lying between them.

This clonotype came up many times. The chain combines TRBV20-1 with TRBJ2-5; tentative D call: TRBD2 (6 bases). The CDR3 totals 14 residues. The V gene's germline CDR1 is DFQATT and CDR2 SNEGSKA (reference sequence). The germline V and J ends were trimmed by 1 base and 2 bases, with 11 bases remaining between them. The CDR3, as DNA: TGCAGTGCTAGAGGATCTAGCGCTCAAGAGACCCAGTACTTC. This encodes CSARGSSAQETQYF.

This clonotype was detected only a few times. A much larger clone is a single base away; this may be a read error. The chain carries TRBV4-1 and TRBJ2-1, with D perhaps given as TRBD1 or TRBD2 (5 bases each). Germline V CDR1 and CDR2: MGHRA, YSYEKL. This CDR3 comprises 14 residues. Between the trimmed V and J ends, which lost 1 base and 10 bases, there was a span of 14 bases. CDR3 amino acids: CASSQGGAGREQFF. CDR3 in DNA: TGCGCCAGCAGCCAAGGTGGGGCGGGCAGGGAGCAGTTCTTC.

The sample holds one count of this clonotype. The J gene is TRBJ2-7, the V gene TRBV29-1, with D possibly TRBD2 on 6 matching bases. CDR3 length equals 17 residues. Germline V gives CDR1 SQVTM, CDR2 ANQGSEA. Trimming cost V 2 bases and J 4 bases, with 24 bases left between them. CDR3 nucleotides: TGCAGCGTTGAATACGACAGATCCCTAACGGGGAGGTACGAGCAGTACTTC. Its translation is CSVEYDRSLTGRYEQYF.

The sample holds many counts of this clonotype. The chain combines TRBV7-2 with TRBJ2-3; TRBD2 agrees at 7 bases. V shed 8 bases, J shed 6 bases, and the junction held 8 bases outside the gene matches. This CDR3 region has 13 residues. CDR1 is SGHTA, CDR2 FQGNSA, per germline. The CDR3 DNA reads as TGTGCCAGCGGCCATGGGACTACCGATACGCAGTATTTT. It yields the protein CASGHGTTDTQYF. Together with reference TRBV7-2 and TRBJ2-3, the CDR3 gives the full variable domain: GAGVSQSPSNKVTEKGKDVELRCDPISGHTALYWYRQSLGQGLEFLIYFQGNSAPDKSGLPSDRFSAERTGGSVSTLTIQRTQQEDSAVYLCASGHGTTDTQYFGPGTRLTVL.

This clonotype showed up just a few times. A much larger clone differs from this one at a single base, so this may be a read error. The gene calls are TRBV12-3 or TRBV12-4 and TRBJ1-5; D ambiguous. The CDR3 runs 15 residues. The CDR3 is CASRLSGSSSQPQHF. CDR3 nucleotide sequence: TGTGCCAGCAGACTCAGCGGGTCTAGCAGTCAGCCCCAGCATTTT.

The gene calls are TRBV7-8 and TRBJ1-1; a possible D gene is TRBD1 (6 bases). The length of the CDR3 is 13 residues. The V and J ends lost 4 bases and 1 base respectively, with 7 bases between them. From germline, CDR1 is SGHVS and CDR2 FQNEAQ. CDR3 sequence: CASSSDRNTEAFF. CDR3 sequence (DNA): TGTGCCAGCAGCTCGGACAGGAACACTGAAGCTTTCTTT.

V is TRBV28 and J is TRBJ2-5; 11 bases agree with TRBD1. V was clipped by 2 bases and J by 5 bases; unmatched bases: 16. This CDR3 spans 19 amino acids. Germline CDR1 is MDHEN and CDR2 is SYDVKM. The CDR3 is CASSLGHHFRDRGVETQYF. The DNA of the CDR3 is TGTGCCAGCAGTTTAGGACACCACTTCCGGGACAGGGGGGTGGAGACCCAGTACTTC.

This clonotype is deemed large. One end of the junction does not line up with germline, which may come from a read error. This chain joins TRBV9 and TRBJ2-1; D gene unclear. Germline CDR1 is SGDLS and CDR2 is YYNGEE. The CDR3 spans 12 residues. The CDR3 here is CASSVDKDQLTF. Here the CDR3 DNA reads TGTGCCAGCAGCGTAGACAAGGACCAGCTTACTTTC.

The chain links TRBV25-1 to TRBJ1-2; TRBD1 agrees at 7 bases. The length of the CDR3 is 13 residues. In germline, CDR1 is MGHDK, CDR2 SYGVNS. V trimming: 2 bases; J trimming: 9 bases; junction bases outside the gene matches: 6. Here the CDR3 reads CASSETGVMSYTF. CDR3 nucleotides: TGTGCCAGCAGTGAAACAGGGGTTATGAGCTACACCTTC.

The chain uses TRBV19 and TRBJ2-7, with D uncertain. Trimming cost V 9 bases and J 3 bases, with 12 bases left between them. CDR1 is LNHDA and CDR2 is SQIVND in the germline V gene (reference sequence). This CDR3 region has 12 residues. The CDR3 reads CASSDSIYEQYF. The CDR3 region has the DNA TGTGCCAGCAGTGATTCAATCTACGAGCAGTACTTC. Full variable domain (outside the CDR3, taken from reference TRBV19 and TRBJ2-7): DGGITQSPKYLFRKEGQNVTLSCEQNLNHDAMYWYRQDPGQGLRLIYYSQIVNDFQKGDIAEGYSVSREKKESFPLTVTSAQKNPTAFYLCASSDSIYEQYFGPGTRLTVT.

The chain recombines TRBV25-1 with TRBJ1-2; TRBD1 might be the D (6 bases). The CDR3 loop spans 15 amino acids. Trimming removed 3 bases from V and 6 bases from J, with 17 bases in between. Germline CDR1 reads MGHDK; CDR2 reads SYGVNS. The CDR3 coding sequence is TGTGCCAGCAGTGAGAAGGGGGTGGGCCCACATGGCTACACCTTC. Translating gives CASSEKGVGPHGYTF.

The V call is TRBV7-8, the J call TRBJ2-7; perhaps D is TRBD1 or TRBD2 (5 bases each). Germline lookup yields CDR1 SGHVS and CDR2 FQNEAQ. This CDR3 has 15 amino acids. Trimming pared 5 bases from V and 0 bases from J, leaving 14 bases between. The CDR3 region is CASSLTQGPSYEQYF. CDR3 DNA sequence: TGTGCCAGCAGCCTAACCCAGGGACCCTCCTACGAGCAGTACTTC.

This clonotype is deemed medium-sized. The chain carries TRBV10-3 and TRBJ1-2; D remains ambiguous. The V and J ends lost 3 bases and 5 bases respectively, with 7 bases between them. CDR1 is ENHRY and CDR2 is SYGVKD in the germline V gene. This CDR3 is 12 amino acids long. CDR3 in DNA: TGTGCCATCAGTGATGGCGGGTATGGCTACACCTTC. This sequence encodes CAISDGGYGYTF.

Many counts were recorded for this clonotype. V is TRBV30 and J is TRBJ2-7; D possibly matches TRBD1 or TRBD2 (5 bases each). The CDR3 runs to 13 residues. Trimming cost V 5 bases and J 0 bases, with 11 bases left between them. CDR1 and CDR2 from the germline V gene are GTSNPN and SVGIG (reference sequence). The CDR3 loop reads CAWHGTDSYEQYF. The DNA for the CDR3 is TGTGCCTGGCATGGGACGGACTCCTACGAGCAGTACTTC.

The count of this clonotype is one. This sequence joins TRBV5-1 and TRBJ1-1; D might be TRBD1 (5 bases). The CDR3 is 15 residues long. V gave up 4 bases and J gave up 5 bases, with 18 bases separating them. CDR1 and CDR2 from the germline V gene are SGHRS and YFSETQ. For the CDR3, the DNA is TGCGCCAGCAGCCGTAACCGGGACGAGGGGACTGAAGCTTTCTTT. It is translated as CASSRNRDEGTEAFF. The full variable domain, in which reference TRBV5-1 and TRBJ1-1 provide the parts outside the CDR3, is KAGVTQTPRYLIKTRGQQVTLSCSPISGHRSVSWYQQTPGQGLQFLFEYFSETQRNKGNFPGRFSGRQFSNSRSEMNVSTLELGDSALYLCASSRNRDEGTEAFFGQGTRLTVV.

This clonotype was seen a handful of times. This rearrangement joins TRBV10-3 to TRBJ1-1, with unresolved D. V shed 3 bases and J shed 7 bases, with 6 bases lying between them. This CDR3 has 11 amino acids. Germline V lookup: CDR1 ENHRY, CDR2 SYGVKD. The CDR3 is CAISDQLEAFF. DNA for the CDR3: TGTGCCATCAGTGACCAACTTGAAGCTTTCTTT.

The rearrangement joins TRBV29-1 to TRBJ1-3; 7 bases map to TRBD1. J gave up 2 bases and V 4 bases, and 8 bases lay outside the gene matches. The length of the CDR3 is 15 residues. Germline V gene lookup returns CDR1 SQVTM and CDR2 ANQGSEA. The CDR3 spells CSVVRQGDPGNTIYF. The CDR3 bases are TGCAGCGTTGTCAGGCAGGGGGACCCTGGAAACACCATATATTTT.

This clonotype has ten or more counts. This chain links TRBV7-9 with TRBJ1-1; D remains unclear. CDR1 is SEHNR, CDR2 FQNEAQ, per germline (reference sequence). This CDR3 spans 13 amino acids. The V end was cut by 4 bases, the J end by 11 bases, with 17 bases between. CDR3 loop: CASSWSGAPTAFF. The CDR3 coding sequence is TGTGCCAGCAGCTGGAGCGGAGCTCCAACCGCTTTCTTT.

CDR3 residues: CASSEFDEQFF. The CDR3 DNA is TGTGCCAGCAGTGAATTTGATGAGCAGTTCTTC. This chain connects TRBV25-1 to TRBJ2-1; D is ambiguous. The germline CDR1 and CDR2 sequences are MGHDK and SYGVNS. The CDR3 length is 11 residues. V was pared by 1 base and J by 8 bases, with 3 bases between.

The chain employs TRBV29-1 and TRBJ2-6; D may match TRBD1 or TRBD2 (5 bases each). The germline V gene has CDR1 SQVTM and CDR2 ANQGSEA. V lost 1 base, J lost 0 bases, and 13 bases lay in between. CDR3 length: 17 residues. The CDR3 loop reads CSVEVRDLRSGANVLTF. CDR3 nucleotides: TGCAGCGTTGAAGTTCGGGACCTTCGCTCTGGGGCCAACGTCCTGACTTTC. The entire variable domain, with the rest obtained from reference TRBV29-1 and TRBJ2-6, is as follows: SAVISQKPSRDICQRGTSLTIQCQVDSQVTMMFWYRQQPGQSLTLIATANQGSEATYESGFVIDKFPISRPNLTFSTLTVSNMSPEDSSIYLCSVEVRDLRSGANVLTFGAGSRLTVL.